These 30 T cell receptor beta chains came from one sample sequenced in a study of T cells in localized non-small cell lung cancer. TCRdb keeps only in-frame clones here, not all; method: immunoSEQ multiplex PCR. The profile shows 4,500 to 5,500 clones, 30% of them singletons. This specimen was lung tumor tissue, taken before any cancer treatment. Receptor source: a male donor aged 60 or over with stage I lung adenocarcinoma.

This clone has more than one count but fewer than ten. In DNA, the CDR3 is TGTGCCAGCAGCTTGGATAGGGATAATTCACCCCTCCACTTT. Amino acid sequence: CASSLDRDNSPLHF. J is TRBJ1-6 and V is TRBV11-3; no firm D call. This CDR3 has 14 residues. The V gene lost 3 bases and the J gene lost 5 bases, with 8 bases spanning the gap. Germline V gene lookup returns CDR1 SGHNT and CDR2 YENEEA. Complete variable domain (other parts from reference TRBV11-3 and TRBJ1-6): EAGVVQSPRYKIIEKKQPVAFWCNPISGHNTLYWYLQNLGQGPELLIRYENEEAVDDSQLPKDRFSAERLKGVDSTLKIQPAELGDSAVYLCASSLDRDNSPLHFGNGTRLTVT.

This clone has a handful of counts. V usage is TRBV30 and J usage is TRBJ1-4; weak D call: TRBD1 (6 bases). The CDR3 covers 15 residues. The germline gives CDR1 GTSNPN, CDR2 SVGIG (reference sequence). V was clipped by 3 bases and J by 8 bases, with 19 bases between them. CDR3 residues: CAWRQGTVFKEKLFF. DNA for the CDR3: TGTGCCTGGAGACAGGGAACGGTCTTTAAAGAAAAACTGTTTTTT.

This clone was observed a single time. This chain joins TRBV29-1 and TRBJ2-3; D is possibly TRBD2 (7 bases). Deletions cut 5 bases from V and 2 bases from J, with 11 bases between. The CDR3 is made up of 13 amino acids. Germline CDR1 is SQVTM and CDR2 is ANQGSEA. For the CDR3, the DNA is TGCAGCGTTCTGGGGGGGGCCACAGATACGCAGTATTTT. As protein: CSVLGGATDTQYF.

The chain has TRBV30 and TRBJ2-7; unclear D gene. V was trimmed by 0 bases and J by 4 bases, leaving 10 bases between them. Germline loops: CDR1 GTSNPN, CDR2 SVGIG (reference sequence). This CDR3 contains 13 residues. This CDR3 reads CAWSVSVQYEQYF. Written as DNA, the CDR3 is TGTGCCTGGAGTGTATCCGTGCAGTACGAGCAGTACTTC.

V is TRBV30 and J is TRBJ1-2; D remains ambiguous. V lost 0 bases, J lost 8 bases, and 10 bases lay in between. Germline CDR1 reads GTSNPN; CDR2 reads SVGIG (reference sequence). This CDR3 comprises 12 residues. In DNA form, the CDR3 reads TGTGCCTGGAGTGTACATTTCGGGGGCTACACCTTC. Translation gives CAWSVHFGGYTF.

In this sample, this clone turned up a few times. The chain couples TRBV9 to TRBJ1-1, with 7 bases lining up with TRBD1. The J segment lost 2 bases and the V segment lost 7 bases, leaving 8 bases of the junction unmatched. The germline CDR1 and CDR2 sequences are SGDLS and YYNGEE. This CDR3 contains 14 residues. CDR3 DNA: TGTGCCAGCGTGGGGCAGGGGGGTAACACTGAAGCTTTCTTT. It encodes CASVGQGGNTEAFF. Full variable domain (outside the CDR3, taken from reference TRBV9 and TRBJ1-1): DSGVTQTPKHLITATGQRVTLRCSPRSGDLSVYWYQQSLDQGLQFLIQYYNGEERAKGNILERFSAQQFPDLHSELNLSSLELGDSALYFCASVGQGGNTEAFFGQGTRLTVV.

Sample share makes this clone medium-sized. DNA for the CDR3: TGTGCCAGCAGCCAAAGCGGGGGGCGAACCACAGATACGCAGTATTTT. It yields the protein CASSQSGGRTTDTQYF. The gene calls are TRBV9 and TRBJ2-3, with 9 positions matching TRBD2. The CDR3 runs to 16 residues. Germline-derived CDR1 and CDR2 are SGDLS and YYNGEE. The junction had 8 bases not matched to a gene; V was cut back by 4 bases and J by 2 bases. The full variable domain, with the rest looked up from reference TRBV9 and TRBJ2-3, is DSGVTQTPKHLITATGQRVTLRCSPRSGDLSVYWYQQSLDQGLQFLIQYYNGEERAKGNILERFSAQQFPDLHSELNLSSLELGDSALYFCASSQSGGRTTDTQYFGPGTRLTVL.

Here the CDR3 DNA reads TGTGCCACCCGAAGACAGGTCGCGTCCTACGAGCAGTACTTC. Amino acids: CATRRQVASYEQYF. The chain uses TRBV19 and TRBJ2-7, with D possibly matching TRBD1 (6 bases). V was shortened by 10 bases and J by 1 base, with 17 bases between the two germline ends. Germline lookup yields CDR1 LNHDA and CDR2 SQIVND (reference sequence). The CDR3 totals 14 residues.

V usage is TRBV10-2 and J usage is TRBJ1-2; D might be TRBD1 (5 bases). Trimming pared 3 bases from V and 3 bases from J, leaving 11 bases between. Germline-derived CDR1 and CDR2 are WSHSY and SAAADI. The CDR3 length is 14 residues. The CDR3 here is CASSEGGGDYGYTF. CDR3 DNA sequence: TGCGCCAGCAGTGAAGGTGGAGGGGACTATGGCTACACCTTC.

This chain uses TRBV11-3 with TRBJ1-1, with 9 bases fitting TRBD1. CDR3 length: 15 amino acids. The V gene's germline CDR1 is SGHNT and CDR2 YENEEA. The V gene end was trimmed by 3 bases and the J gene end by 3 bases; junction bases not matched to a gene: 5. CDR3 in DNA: TGTGCCAGCAGCTTTCAGGACAGGGGATACACTGAAGCTTTCTTT. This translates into CASSFQDRGYTEAFF.

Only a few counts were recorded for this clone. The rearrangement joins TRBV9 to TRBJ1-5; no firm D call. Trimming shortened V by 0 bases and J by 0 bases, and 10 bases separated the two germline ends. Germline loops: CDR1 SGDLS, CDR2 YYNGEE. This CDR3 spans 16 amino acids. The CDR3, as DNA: TGTGCCAGCAGCGTAGGAGGGCCTAATAGCAATCAGCCCCAGCATTTT. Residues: CASSVGGPNSNQPQHF.

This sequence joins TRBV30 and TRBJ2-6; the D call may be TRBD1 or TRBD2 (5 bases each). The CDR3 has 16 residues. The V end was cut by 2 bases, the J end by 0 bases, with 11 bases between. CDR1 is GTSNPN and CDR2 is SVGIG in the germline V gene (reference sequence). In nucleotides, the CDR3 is TGTGCCTGGAGTCGGGGCGGCTCCTCTGGGGCCAACGTCCTGACTTTC. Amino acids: CAWSRGGSSGANVLTF.

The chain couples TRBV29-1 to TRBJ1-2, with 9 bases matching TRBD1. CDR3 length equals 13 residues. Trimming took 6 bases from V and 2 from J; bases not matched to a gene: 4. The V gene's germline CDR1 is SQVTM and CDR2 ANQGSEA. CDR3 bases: TGCAGCGTCGACGACAGGGGGAACTATGGCTACACCTTC. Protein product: CSVDDRGNYGYTF.

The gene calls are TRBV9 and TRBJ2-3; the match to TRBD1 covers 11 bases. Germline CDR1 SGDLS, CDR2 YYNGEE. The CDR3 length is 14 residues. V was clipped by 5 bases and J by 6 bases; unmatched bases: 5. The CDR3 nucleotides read TGTGCCAGCAGTTCGGACAGGGGGCGGGATACGCAGTATTTT. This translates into CASSSDRGRDTQYF.

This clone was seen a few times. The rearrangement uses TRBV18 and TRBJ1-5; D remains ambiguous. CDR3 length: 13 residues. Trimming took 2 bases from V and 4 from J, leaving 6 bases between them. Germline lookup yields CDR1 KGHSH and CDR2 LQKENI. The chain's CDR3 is CASSPGVNQPQHF. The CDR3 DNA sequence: TGTGCCAGCTCACCAGGTGTGAATCAGCCCCAGCATTTT.

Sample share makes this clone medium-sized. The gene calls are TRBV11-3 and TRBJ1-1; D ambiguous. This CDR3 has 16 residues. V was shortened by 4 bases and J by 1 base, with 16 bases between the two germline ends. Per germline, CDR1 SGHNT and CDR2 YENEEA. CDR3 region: CASSSPVAGENTEAFF. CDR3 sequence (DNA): TGTGCCAGCAGCTCCCCCGTTGCCGGAGAGAACACTGAAGCTTTCTTT.

In DNA, the CDR3 is TGTGCCAGCAGTTACAAGGGCCCCAGCTCTGGAAACACCATATATTTT. Translation gives CASSYKGPSSGNTIYF. The gene calls are TRBV6-8 and TRBJ1-3; no reliable D call. The CDR3 is 16 amino acids. V lost 2 bases and J lost 0, with 11 bases in between. Germline V gene lookup returns CDR1 MNHGY and CDR2 SAAAGT.

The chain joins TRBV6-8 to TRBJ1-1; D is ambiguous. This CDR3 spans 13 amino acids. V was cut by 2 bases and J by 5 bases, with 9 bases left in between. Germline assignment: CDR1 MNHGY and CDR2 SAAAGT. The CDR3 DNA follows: TGTGCCAGCAGTTACCGACCGGGGACTGAAGCTTTCTTT. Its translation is CASSYRPGTEAFF.

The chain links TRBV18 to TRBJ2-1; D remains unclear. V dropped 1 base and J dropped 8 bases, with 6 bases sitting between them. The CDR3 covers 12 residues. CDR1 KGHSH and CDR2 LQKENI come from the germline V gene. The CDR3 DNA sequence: TGTGCCAGCTCACCACTGAGCGATGAGCAGTTCTTC. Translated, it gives CASSPLSDEQFF.

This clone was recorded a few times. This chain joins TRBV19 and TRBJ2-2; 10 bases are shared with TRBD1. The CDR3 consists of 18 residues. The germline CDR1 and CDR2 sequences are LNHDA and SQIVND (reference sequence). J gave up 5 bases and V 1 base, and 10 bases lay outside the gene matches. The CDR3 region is CASSIGNLRDRGTGELFF. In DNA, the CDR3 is TGTGCCAGTAGTATAGGGAACCTCCGGGACAGGGGTACCGGGGAGCTGTTTTTT.

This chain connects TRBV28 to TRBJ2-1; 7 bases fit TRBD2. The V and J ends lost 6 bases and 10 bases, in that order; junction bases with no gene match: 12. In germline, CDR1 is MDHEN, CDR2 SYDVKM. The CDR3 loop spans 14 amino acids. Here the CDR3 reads CASSPSTGGAEQFF. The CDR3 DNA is TGTGCCAGCAGCCCCTCGACGGGGGGAGCCGAGCAGTTCTTC. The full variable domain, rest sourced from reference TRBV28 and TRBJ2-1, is DVKVTQSSRYLVKRTGEKVFLECVQDMDHENMFWYRQDPGLGLRLIYFSYDVKMKEKGDIPEGYSVSREKKERFSLILESASTNQTSMYLCASSPSTGGAEQFFGPGTRLTVL.

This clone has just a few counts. The CDR3 DNA is TGTGCCAGCAGCTTAGTTAGACAGGGGGGTGAAAAACTGTTTTTT. Protein sequence: CASSLVRQGGEKLFF. The chain links TRBV11-3 to TRBJ1-4; 9 bases agree with TRBD1. Trimming cost V 1 base and J 7 bases; bases outside gene matches: 4. Germline lookup yields CDR1 SGHNT and CDR2 YENEEA. The CDR3 is 15 residues long.

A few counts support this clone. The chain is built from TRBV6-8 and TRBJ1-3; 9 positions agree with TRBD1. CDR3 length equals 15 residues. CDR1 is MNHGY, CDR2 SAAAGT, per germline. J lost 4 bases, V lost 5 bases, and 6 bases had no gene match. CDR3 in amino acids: CASSGYRGPGNTIYF. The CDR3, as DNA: TGTGCCAGCAGTGGATACAGGGGGCCGGGAAACACCATATATTTT.

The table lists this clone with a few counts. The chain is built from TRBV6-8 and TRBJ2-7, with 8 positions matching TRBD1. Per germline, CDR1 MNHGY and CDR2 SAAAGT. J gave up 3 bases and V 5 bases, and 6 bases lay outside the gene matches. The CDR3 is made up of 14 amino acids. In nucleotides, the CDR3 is TGTGCCAGCAGTCGGGACAGGTCCGGCTACGAGCAGTACTTC. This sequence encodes CASSRDRSGYEQYF.

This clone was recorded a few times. CDR3 sequence reads: CASSYDSLNSPLHF. The CDR3 DNA is TGTGCCAGCAGTTATGACAGTTTAAATTCACCCCTCCACTTT. V usage is TRBV6-8 and J usage is TRBJ1-6; D might be TRBD1 (5 bases). This CDR3 has 14 residues. V was cut by 3 bases and J by 7 bases, with 10 bases left in between. Germline CDR1 and CDR2: MNHGY and SAAAGT.

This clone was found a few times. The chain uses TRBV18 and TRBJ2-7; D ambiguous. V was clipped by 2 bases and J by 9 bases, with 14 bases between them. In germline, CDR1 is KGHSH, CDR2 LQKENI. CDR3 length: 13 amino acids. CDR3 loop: CASSPGTAGGQYF. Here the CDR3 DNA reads TGTGCCAGCTCACCAGGTACCGCCGGCGGGCAGTACTTC.

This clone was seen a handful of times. The CDR3 is CASSQRPDSYEQYF. As DNA, the CDR3 is TGCGCCAGCAGCCAAAGGCCGGACAGCTACGAGCAGTACTTC. The chain links TRBV4-1 to TRBJ2-7, with D possibly being TRBD1 (6 bases). Trimming cost V 2 bases and J 3 bases, with 11 bases left between them. The CDR3 has 14 residues. The V gene's germline CDR1 is MGHRA and CDR2 YSYEKL.

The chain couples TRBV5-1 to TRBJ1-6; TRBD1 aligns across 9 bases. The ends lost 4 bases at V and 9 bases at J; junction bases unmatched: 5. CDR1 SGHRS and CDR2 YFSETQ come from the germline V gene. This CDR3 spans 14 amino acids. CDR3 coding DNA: TGCGCCAGCAGCGGGGACAGGGACGGTTCACCCCTCCACTTT. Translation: CASSGDRDGSPLHF.

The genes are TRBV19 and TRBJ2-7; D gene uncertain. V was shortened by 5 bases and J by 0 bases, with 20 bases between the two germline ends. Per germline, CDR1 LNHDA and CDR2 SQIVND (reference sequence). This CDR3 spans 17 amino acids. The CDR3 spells CASSPWSTTFSSYEQYF. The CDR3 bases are TGTGCCAGTAGTCCTTGGAGCACGACCTTCAGCTCCTACGAGCAGTACTTC. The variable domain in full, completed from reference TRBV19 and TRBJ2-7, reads DGGITQSPKYLFRKEGQNVTLSCEQNLNHDAMYWYRQDPGQGLRLIYYSQIVNDFQKGDIAEGYSVSREKKESFPLTVTSAQKNPTAFYLCASSPWSTTFSSYEQYFGPGTRLTVT.

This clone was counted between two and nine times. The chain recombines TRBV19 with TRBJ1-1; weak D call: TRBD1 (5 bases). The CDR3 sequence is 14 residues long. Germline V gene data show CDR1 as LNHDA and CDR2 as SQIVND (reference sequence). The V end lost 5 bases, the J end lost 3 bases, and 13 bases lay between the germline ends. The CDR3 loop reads CASSSNQGYTEAFF. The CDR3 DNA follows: TGTGCCAGTAGTTCAAATCAGGGATACACTGAAGCTTTCTTT.